This T cell receptor (beta chain) was sequenced during a study of blood T cell repertoires in COVID-19. Study-wide context: PBMCs, B-cell-depleted T cells, or T cells provided the cDNA or gDNA that made up the material.

Authors' methods: Estimation of nucleated cell counts was performed using reference gene primer amplification. Only in-frame clones appear in the TCRdb table, and some are missing; sequencing was by immunoSEQ multiplex PCR. V and J calls and clone size are those listed in that table; D and trimming were worked out from the DNA. There are fewer than 200,000 clones in the sample; approximately 83% occur only once, and around 2% lies in the top ten. This CDR3 spans 16 amino acids. Looked up from germline, CDR1 is SGHRS and CDR2 is YFSETQ. Unmatched junction bases numbered 8, after V lost 4 bases and J lost 4 bases.

The clonotype originates from a woman aged 80 or over with acute or convalescent COVID-19. This sequence joins TRBV5-1 and TRBJ2-2, with TRBD2 identical over 9 bases. Sequencing was performed on peripheral blood. The CDR3 is CASSISSGTLTGELFF. CDR3 DNA sequence: TGCGCCAGCAGCATCTCTAGCGGGACCCTCACCGGGGAGCTGTTTTTT.